The 24 T cell receptor beta chains below were found in one sample sequenced in a study of OX40 agonist ivuxolimab in advanced cancers. Sequenced by immunoSEQ multiplex PCR; TCRdb stores in-frame clones only, minus some. The table includes approximately 67,000 clones, approximately 81% detected once. Material: CD4+ or CD8+ T cells sorted from blood, obtained in a trial of the OX40 agonist ivuxolimab. The source of these receptors is an adult with an advanced solid tumor such as melanoma, head and neck, liver or kidney cancer.

This sequence joins TRBV2 and TRBJ1-1; D is unresolved. The germline V gene has CDR1 SNHLY and CDR2 FYNNEI. Trimming cost V 9 bases and J 0 bases, with 11 bases left between them. The CDR3 sequence is 13 residues long. CDR3 in amino acids: CASTQLMNTEAFF. The DNA for the CDR3 is TGTGCCAGTACCCAGCTGATGAACACTGAAGCTTTCTTT.

V and J are TRBV2 and TRBJ2-3, with D perhaps TRBD2 (5 bases). Trimming removed 9 bases at V and 3 bases at J, with 10 bases between. The germline CDR1 and CDR2 sequences are SNHLY and FYNNEI. The CDR3 is 12 residues long. The CDR3 sequence: CASQTGTDTQYF. The CDR3 nucleotides read TGTGCCAGTCAAACGGGGACAGATACGCAGTATTTT.

This chain connects TRBV5-8 to TRBJ1-5; D is unresolved. Germline lookup yields CDR1 SGHTS and CDR2 YDEGEE. The CDR3 contains 12 residues. The V and J ends lost 0 bases and 4 bases respectively, with 2 bases between them. CDR3 amino acids: CASSLDNQPQHF. CDR3 nucleotide sequence: TGTGCCAGCAGCTTGGATAATCAGCCCCAGCATTTT.

This clone has more than one count but fewer than ten. The chain carries TRBV30 and TRBJ2-7, with TRBD1 matching 7 bases. V shed 5 bases and J 4 bases; nucleotides not matched to a gene: 8. The CDR3 is 13 residues long. Germline loops: CDR1 GTSNPN, CDR2 SVGIG (reference sequence). CDR3 in amino acids: CAWGGTRGYEQYF. Written as DNA, the CDR3 is TGTGCCTGGGGTGGGACCAGGGGGTACGAGCAGTACTTC.

The rearrangement uses TRBV6-1 and TRBJ2-2; D gene uncertain. V gave up 8 bases and J gave up 0 bases, with 7 bases separating them. Per the germline V gene, CDR1 is MNHNS and CDR2 is SASEGT. This CDR3 region has 13 residues. DNA for the CDR3: TGTGCCAGCGTCACTACGAACACCGGGGAGCTGTTTTTT. The encoded protein is CASVTTNTGELFF.

V gene TRBV19 combines with J gene TRBJ1-2, with D possibly matching TRBD1 (6 bases). V was shortened by 6 bases and J by 4 bases, with 15 bases between the two germline ends. This CDR3 has 14 amino acids. CDR1 is LNHDA, CDR2 SQIVND, per germline (reference sequence). The CDR3 reads CASRGTLEGYGYTF. CDR3 bases: TGTGCCAGTAGAGGGACACTCGAAGGCTATGGCTACACCTTC.

J is TRBJ2-1 and V is TRBV9, with 11 bases that match TRBD2. The ends lost 1 base at V and 4 bases at J; junction bases unmatched: 1. CDR3 size: 15 residues. Germline V lookup: CDR1 SGDLS, CDR2 YYNGEE. Here the CDR3 DNA reads TGTGCCAGCAGCGTAAGACTAGCGGGATACAATGAGCAGTTCTTC. Translated, it gives CASSVRLAGYNEQFF.

The rearrangement uses TRBV30 and TRBJ1-5, with 10 bases lining up with TRBD1. There are 18 residues in the CDR3. In germline, CDR1 is GTSNPN, CDR2 SVGIG (reference sequence). V was pared by 2 bases and J by 2 bases, with 12 bases of the junction left unmatched. The CDR3 is CAWSLRDRGVLGNQPQHF. The CDR3 DNA sequence: TGTGCCTGGAGTCTCCGGGACAGGGGCGTCTTGGGCAATCAGCCCCAGCATTTT.

The chain has TRBV30 and TRBJ2-2; maybe TRBD2 (5 bases). Germline V gene lookup returns CDR1 GTSNPN and CDR2 SVGIG (reference sequence). The CDR3 length is 14 residues. This CDR3 is CARSGSSNTGELFF. CDR3 DNA sequence: TGTGCGCGGAGCGGCTCTTCGAACACCGGGGAGCTGTTTTTT.

The CDR3 DNA follows: TGTGCCAGTAGTATTATCGAAACTCGGGGCGATAGCAATCAGCCCCAGCATTTT. Amino acid sequence: CASSIIETRGDSNQPQHF. The V call is TRBV19, the J call TRBJ1-5, with D possibly being TRBD1 (5 bases). The CDR3 is made up of 18 amino acids. V was shortened by 3 bases and J by 0 bases, with 18 bases between the two germline ends. Germline CDR1 LNHDA, CDR2 SQIVND (reference sequence).

The chain is built from TRBV5-1 and TRBJ2-1; 7 bases fit TRBD1. Germline trimming cut 0 bases from V and 7 bases from J; bases unmatched to any gene: 4. The CDR3 extends over 14 amino acids. Germline CDR1 is SGHRS and CDR2 is YFSETQ. CDR3: CASSLEGGWNEQFF. CDR3 DNA sequence: TGCGCCAGCAGCTTGGAAGGGGGCTGGAATGAGCAGTTCTTC.

The chain joins TRBV5-4 to TRBJ1-5; D may be TRBD1 (5 bases). Germline V gene lookup returns CDR1 SGHNT and CDR2 YYREEE (reference sequence). V dropped 3 bases and J dropped 4 bases, with 11 bases sitting between them. The CDR3 sequence is 14 residues long. The CDR3 coding sequence is TGTGCCAGCAGCTCTGGGGGGGGAAATCAGCCCCAGCATTTT. It codes for CASSSGGGNQPQHF.

The chain recombines TRBV5-5 with TRBJ1-4, with D possibly being TRBD1 (5 bases). Germline CDR1 and CDR2: SGHKS and YYEKEE (reference sequence). Trimming took 5 bases from V and 8 from J, leaving 22 bases between them. This CDR3 region has 16 residues. CDR3 region: CASSSTAGTAWEKLFF. CDR3 sequence (DNA): TGTGCCAGCAGTTCAACCGCCGGGACTGCATGGGAAAAACTGTTTTTT.

This rearrangement joins TRBV5-1 to TRBJ1-1; no clear D. V lost 2 bases and J 4 bases, leaving 12 bases between the germline ends. In germline, CDR1 is SGHRS, CDR2 YFSETQ. This CDR3 region has 14 residues. The chain's CDR3 is CASSLSQAGTEAFF. The CDR3 bases are TGCGCCAGCAGCTTATCCCAAGCCGGCACTGAAGCTTTCTTT. Using reference TRBV5-1 and TRBJ1-1 for the parts outside the CDR3, the full variable domain is KAGVTQTPRYLIKTRGQQVTLSCSPISGHRSVSWYQQTPGQGLQFLFEYFSETQRNKGNFPGRFSGRQFSNSRSEMNVSTLELGDSALYLCASSLSQAGTEAFFGQGTRLTVV.

The chain is built from TRBV2 and TRBJ2-1, with D perhaps matching TRBD1 or TRBD2 (7 bases each). This CDR3 is built from 13 residues. Germline CDR1 is SNHLY and CDR2 is FYNNEI. V shed 8 bases and J shed 1 base, with 9 bases lying between them. This CDR3 reads CASQGGSYNEQFF. Written as DNA, the CDR3 is TGTGCCAGCCAGGGGGGGTCCTACAATGAGCAGTTCTTC.

The chain is built from TRBV10-3 and TRBJ2-1, with TRBD2 as a possible D gene (6 bases). Per germline, CDR1 ENHRY and CDR2 SYGVKD. This CDR3 is 13 amino acids long. V lost 2 bases and J lost 7, with 9 bases in between. CDR3 in DNA: TGTGCCATCAGTGAGGGGGGGAGGAATGAGCAGTTCTTC. Amino acid sequence: CAISEGGRNEQFF.

This chain uses TRBV7-2 with TRBJ2-3; no definite D call. This CDR3 has 12 residues. Germline lookup yields CDR1 SGHTA and CDR2 FQGNSA. The V gene lost 4 bases and the J gene lost 2 bases, with 4 bases spanning the gap. The CDR3 loop is CASSSFTDTQYF. The CDR3 DNA is TGTGCCAGCAGCTCATTCACAGATACGCAGTATTTT.

This clone occurred many times. The CDR3 region has the DNA TGTGCCAGCAGTCCTATGGAACACCCGGGCACCGGGGAGCTGTTTTTT. Protein product: CASSPMEHPGTGELFF. The J gene is TRBJ2-2, the V gene TRBV28, with D hard to call. CDR3 size: 16 residues. With 5 bases removed from V and 4 bases from J, the gap between germline ends came to 17 bases. The germline V gene encodes CDR1 MDHEN and CDR2 SYDVKM.

The chain carries TRBV28 and TRBJ2-7; D remains ambiguous. Trimming cost V 3 bases and J 2 bases, with 11 bases left between them. The CDR3 length is 14 residues. Germline CDR1 reads MDHEN; CDR2 reads SYDVKM. Here the CDR3 reads CASSFPGRTYEQYF. In DNA form, the CDR3 reads TGTGCCAGCAGTTTCCCCGGACGGACCTACGAGCAGTACTTC.

This chain links TRBV7-2 with TRBJ2-5; 9 bases agree with TRBD2. Germline CDR1 SGHTA, CDR2 FQGNSA. With 7 bases clipped from V and 5 bases from J, the junction kept 14 bases outside the gene matches. The length of the CDR3 is 16 residues. In DNA, the CDR3 is TGTGCCAGCACACCCCGCGGTGCGGGGGGGCCTGAGACCCAGTACTTC. It is translated as CASTPRGAGGPETQYF.

The chain combines TRBV12-5 with TRBJ2-1; 10 nucleotides agree with TRBD2. Germline CDR1 reads LGHNT; CDR2 reads FRNRAP. V was clipped by 1 base and J by 0 bases; unmatched bases: 3. CDR3 length: 17 amino acids. CDR3 residues: CASGLERLAGSYNEQFF. CDR3 in DNA: TGTGCTAGTGGTTTGGAGAGACTAGCGGGCTCCTACAATGAGCAGTTCTTC.

The count of this clone is one. The J gene is TRBJ1-6, the V gene TRBV7-8, with TRBD1 matching 9 bases. The CDR3 totals 14 residues. V gave up 7 bases and J gave up 8 bases; unmatched junction bases: 6. Germline CDR1 SGHVS, CDR2 FQNEAQ. The CDR3 is CASTPGQGYSPLHF. In DNA, the CDR3 is TGTGCCAGCACCCCGGGACAGGGTTATTCACCCCTCCACTTT.

The chain uses TRBV27 and TRBJ2-1, with 11 nucleotides matching TRBD1. J gave up 7 bases and V 4 bases, and 6 bases lay outside the gene matches. This CDR3 comprises 15 residues. Germline V gene sequence: CDR1 MNHEY, CDR2 SMNVEV (reference sequence). In DNA, the CDR3 is TGTGCCAGCAGTTCGGGACAGGGGGTTACGAATGAGCAGTTCTTC. Amino acids: CASSSGQGVTNEQFF.

This clone is a singleton in its sample. CDR3 nucleotide sequence: TGTGCCAGCCTGATAGCGACCCGCGGAGATACGCAGTATTTT. Protein product: CASLIATRGDTQYF. V and J are TRBV2 and TRBJ2-3, with TRBD2 as a possible D gene (5 bases). The CDR3 is 14 amino acids. Trimming removed 8 bases from V and 5 bases from J, with 17 bases in between. Germline CDR1 is SNHLY and CDR2 is FYNNEI. The whole variable domain, remainder taken from reference TRBV2 and TRBJ2-3, is EPEVTQTPSHQVTQMGQEVILRCVPISNHLYFYWYRQILGQKVEFLVSFYNNEISEKSEIFDDQFSVERPDGSNFTLKIRSTKLEDSAMYFCASLIATRGDTQYFGPGTRLTVL.